The 2 T cell receptor beta chains below all came from one sample that was sequenced in a study of chemoradiotherapy in HPV16-positive cancers (dated by TCRdb to between 2021 and 2024). Library construction relied on the immunoSEQ multiplex PCR assay. TCRdb obtained this table from immuneACCESS and retained in-frame rearrangements with V and J assigned. These tables miss some clones; where compared with another copy, unresolved V genes account for less than half of the shortfall, and the remainder is unexplained. The sample includes tens of thousands of clones, with 93% observed a single time. Around 17% of the sample is taken by the ten largest. This sample comprised blood, obtained from a patient who underwent chemoradiotherapy. All receptors come from a human donor with HPV-associated anogenital cancer.

The chain recombines TRBV10-3 with TRBJ1-2; unclear D gene. Trimming took 0 bases from V and 4 from J, leaving 9 bases between them. This CDR3 region has 14 residues. Germline CDR1 ENHRY, CDR2 SYGVKD. In nucleotides, the CDR3 is TGTGCCATCAGTGAGTCGACGGCATCCTATGGCTACACCTTC. This encodes CAISESTASYGYTF.

The V call is TRBV7-3, the J call TRBJ2-5; 10 nucleotides line up with TRBD2. This CDR3 contains 16 residues. Germline V gene data show CDR1 as SGHTA and CDR2 as FQGTGA. The V segment lost 5 bases and the J segment 7 bases; nucleotides outside the gene matches: 13. This CDR3 is CASSPTVAGGRGTQYF. CDR3 in DNA: TGTGCCAGCAGCCCCACGGTAGCGGGGGGAAGGGGGACCCAGTACTTC.